This T cell receptor (beta chain) was sequenced in a study of blood T cell repertoires in COVID-19. Sequencing used immunoSEQ multiplex PCR; TCRdb keeps in-frame clones, though not all of them. The sample has some 300,000 clones; roughly 89% are singletons. V lost 7 bases, J lost 8 bases, and 14 bases lay in between. Germline lookup yields CDR1 MDHEN and CDR2 SYDVKM. CDR3 length: 13 amino acids. V gene TRBV28 combines with J gene TRBJ1-4; the D gene is possibly TRBD1 (5 bases). The receptor's source is a woman aged 25 to 39 who had recovered from COVID-19. The sample taken for sequencing was PBMCs or T cells enriched from blood (not recorded which). The CDR3 sequence: CASITGVGEKLFF. CDR3 sequence (DNA): TGTGCCAGCATCACGGGGGTCGGCGAAAAACTGTTTTTT.